These T cell receptor beta chains were read from a single sample in a study of CD4 T cells in relation to SARS-CoV-2 and coronaviruses. Libraries were prepared by immunoSEQ multiplex PCR; TCRdb keeps only in-frame clonotypes and omits some of them. The sample includes tens of thousands of clones, approximately 83% of them seen just once. Sequenced sample: memory CD4+ T cells from PBMCs. These receptors were collected from an adult with COVID-19. CDR3s include the opening cysteine and the closing phenylalanine or tryptophan. Fields, in order: V gene, J gene, clone size, D gene, CDR3 DNA, CDR3 protein. The D gene is left open where the match is weak. Rows may omit the clone size; those that give it use once, few, many or a size class.

V gene: TRBV6-5; J gene: TRBJ2-2; clone size: -; D gene: -; CDR3 DNA: TGTGCCAGCAGGCAGAACACCGGGGAGCTGTTTTTT; CDR3 protein: CASRQNTGELFF
V gene: TRBV5-1; J gene: TRBJ1-6; clone size: -; D gene: -; CDR3 DNA: TGCGCCAGCAGCTCGGGACGCTTCGATTCACCCCTCCACTTT; CDR3 protein: CASSSGRFDSPLHF
V gene: TRBV9; J gene: TRBJ1-5; clone size: -; D gene: -; CDR3 DNA: TGTGCCAGCAGCGTACAAGGGGGCAATCAGCCCCAGCATTTT; CDR3 protein: CASSVQGGNQPQHF
V gene: TRBV27; J gene: TRBJ2-1; clone size: -; D gene: TRBD2; CDR3 DNA: TGTGCCAGCGGCGGACTAGCGGGCAATGAGCAGTTCTTC; CDR3 protein: CASGGLAGNEQFF
V gene: TRBV14; J gene: TRBJ2-1; clone size: once; D gene: TRBD2; CDR3 DNA: TGTGCCAGCAGCAGCTTCTTGGGAGTAACTAGCGTCAACAATGAGCAGTTCTTC; CDR3 protein: CASSSFLGVTSVNNEQFF
V gene: TRBV7-8; J gene: TRBJ2-1; clone size: medium-sized; D gene: -; CDR3 DNA: TGTGCCAGCAGCTTAGCGCACTTGTACAATGAGCAGTTCTTC; CDR3 protein: CASSLAHLYNEQFF
V gene: TRBV7-8; J gene: TRBJ2-5; clone size: -; D gene: -; CDR3 DNA: TGTGCCAGCAGCTTTGGGGGAAGTCAAGAGACCCAGTACTTC; CDR3 protein: CASSFGGSQETQYF
V gene: TRBV9; J gene: TRBJ2-3; clone size: -; D gene: TRBD2; CDR3 DNA: TGTGCCAGCAGCGTTAATGCGGGAGCTAGCACAGATACGCAGTATTTT; CDR3 protein: CASSVNAGASTDTQYF
V gene: TRBV3-1/TRBV3-2; J gene: TRBJ2-4; clone size: -; D gene: TRBD2; CDR3 DNA: TGTGCCAGCAGCCATGGGGGGGAAAACATTCAGTACTTC; CDR3 protein: CASSHGGENIQYF
V gene: TRBV28; J gene: TRBJ2-7; clone size: -; D gene: -; CDR3 DNA: TGTGCCAGCAGTAGGGGGCTAGCGGTGTACGAGCAGTACTTC; CDR3 protein: CASSRGLAVYEQYF
V gene: TRBV5-1; J gene: TRBJ1-2; clone size: -; D gene: TRBD1; CDR3 DNA: TGCGCCAGCAGCGCCTCCGGGACAGGGCCTGGCTACACCTTC; CDR3 protein: CASSASGTGPGYTF
V gene: TRBV4-2; J gene: TRBJ2-2; clone size: -; D gene: TRBD1; CDR3 DNA: TGTGCCAGCAGCCAAGAGGTGGGGGGAAGGACAGGGGTGACCGGGGAGCTGTTTTTT; CDR3 protein: CASSQEVGGRTGVTGELFF
V gene: TRBV25-1; J gene: TRBJ1-2; clone size: -; D gene: TRBD1; CDR3 DNA: TGTGCCAGCCGGGACAGCTGGGACTATGGCTACACCTTC; CDR3 protein: CASRDSWDYGYTF
V gene: TRBV7-2; J gene: TRBJ2-5; clone size: -; D gene: -; CDR3 DNA: TGTGCCAGCAGCTTAGGGGTGAGGGAGACCCAGTACTTC; CDR3 protein: CASSLGVRETQYF
V gene: TRBV13; J gene: TRBJ2-7; clone size: -; D gene: -; CDR3 DNA: TGTGCCAGCAGCCGTAGCGTAGGGGGAGAGGGGCATTACTTC; CDR3 protein: CASSRSVGGEGHYF
V gene: TRBV5-4; J gene: TRBJ2-1; clone size: -; D gene: -; CDR3 DNA: TGTGCCAGCAGCTTTACAGCGCAGAGCTCCTACAATGAGCAGTTCTTC; CDR3 protein: CASSFTAQSSYNEQFF
V gene: TRBV28; J gene: TRBJ2-2; clone size: -; D gene: -; CDR3 DNA: TGTGCCAGCAGTCTAACAGCCGGGACGGCGAACACCGGGGAGCTGTTTTTT; CDR3 protein: CASSLTAGTANTGELFF
V gene: TRBV25-1; J gene: TRBJ1-6; clone size: -; D gene: -; CDR3 DNA: TGTGCCAGCAGTGAATTTGGAACAGGGAGTGAGGTTTCACCCCTCCACTTT; CDR3 protein: CASSEFGTGSEVSPLHF
V gene: TRBV10-2; J gene: TRBJ2-5; clone size: -; D gene: -; CDR3 DNA: TGCGCCAGCAGAGTCGGTGAGACCCAGTACTTC; CDR3 protein: CASRVGETQYF
V gene: TRBV2; J gene: TRBJ1-1; clone size: -; D gene: -; CDR3 DNA: TGTGCCAGCAAACGTGAGCTGAACACTGAAGCTTTCTTT; CDR3 protein: CASKRELNTEAFF
V gene: TRBV5-4; J gene: TRBJ2-1; clone size: once; D gene: -; CDR3 DNA: TGTGCCAGCAGCTTGTATTTGGTAGCGGCATACAATGAGCAGTTCTTC; CDR3 protein: CASSLYLVAAYNEQFF
V gene: TRBV18; J gene: TRBJ2-7; clone size: -; D gene: -; CDR3 DNA: TGTGCCAGCTCACTTTCCCGGACCTACGAGCAGTACTTC; CDR3 protein: CASSLSRTYEQYF
V gene: TRBV7-9; J gene: TRBJ2-3; clone size: few; D gene: TRBD2; CDR3 DNA: TGTGCCAGCAGCTTAGGGACTCTAGCGGGATTCGGGACAGATACGCAGTATTTT; CDR3 protein: CASSLGTLAGFGTDTQYF
V gene: TRBV19; J gene: TRBJ1-1; clone size: -; D gene: TRBD1; CDR3 DNA: TGTGCCAGTAGTAGGCCAGGGGGCTATGTTCCGAACACTGAAGCTTTCTTT; CDR3 protein: CASSRPGGYVPNTEAFF
V gene: TRBV7-9; J gene: TRBJ1-1; clone size: once; D gene: -; CDR3 DNA: TGTGCCAGCAGCTTAGTATACCTCGGAGGGGCTGAAGCTTTCTTT; CDR3 protein: CASSLVYLGGAEAFF
V gene: TRBV30; J gene: TRBJ2-7; clone size: -; D gene: -; CDR3 DNA: TGTGCCTGGAGTGTGGGACCTCCCGCTTCGGACGAGCAGTACTTC; CDR3 protein: CAWSVGPPASDEQYF
V gene: TRBV18; J gene: TRBJ1-6; clone size: -; D gene: TRBD1; CDR3 DNA: TGTGCCAGCTCACCGGTTCATACAGGGGGGAGTTCACCCCTCCACTTT; CDR3 protein: CASSPVHTGGSSPLHF
V gene: TRBV5-6; J gene: TRBJ2-7; clone size: -; D gene: -; CDR3 DNA: TGTGCCAGCAGCCGCCAACAGTTCTCCTACGAGCAGTACTTC; CDR3 protein: CASSRQQFSYEQYF
V gene: TRBV28; J gene: TRBJ1-6; clone size: -; D gene: -; CDR3 DNA: TGTGCCAGCAGTTTCTCCCCTGCTTCACCCCTCCACTTT; CDR3 protein: CASSFSPASPLHF
V gene: TRBV18; J gene: TRBJ1-1; clone size: -; D gene: TRBD1; CDR3 DNA: TGTGCCAGCTCAGGACAGGGGGCCTCGAACACTGAAGCTTTCTTT; CDR3 protein: CASSGQGASNTEAFF
V gene: TRBV2; J gene: TRBJ1-1; clone size: -; D gene: -; CDR3 DNA: TGTGCCAGCAGCCTCACAGTTATGAACACTGAAGCTTTCTTT; CDR3 protein: CASSLTVMNTEAFF
V gene: TRBV7-9; J gene: TRBJ1-4; clone size: -; D gene: -; CDR3 DNA: TGTGCCAGCAGCTTACCCGGAAGGGCTGAAAAACTGTTTTTT; CDR3 protein: CASSLPGRAEKLFF
V gene: TRBV30; J gene: TRBJ2-1; clone size: -; D gene: TRBD2; CDR3 DNA: TGTGCCTGGAGTTCCCGAACTAGCGGGGGGGACGAGCAGTTCTTC; CDR3 protein: CAWSSRTSGGDEQFF
V gene: TRBV30; J gene: TRBJ2-3; clone size: -; D gene: -; CDR3 DNA: TGTGCCTGGAGCCCTCCGCTACGACGAACCACAGATACGCAGTATTTT; CDR3 protein: CAWSPPLRRTTDTQYF
V gene: TRBV5-4; J gene: TRBJ2-7; clone size: large; D gene: -; CDR3 DNA: TGTGCCAGCAGCCCCCAGCAGGCCCCGGGCGAGCAGTACTTC; CDR3 protein: CASSPQQAPGEQYF
V gene: TRBV19; J gene: TRBJ2-1; clone size: once; D gene: TRBD1; CDR3 DNA: TGTGCCAGTAAAGGACAGGGGGGAAACAATGAGCAGTTCTTC; CDR3 protein: CASKGQGGNNEQFF
V gene: TRBV6-2/TRBV6-3; J gene: TRBJ2-3; clone size: -; D gene: TRBD1; CDR3 DNA: TGTGCCAGCAGTTCCGGGACAGGGGGCACAGATACGCAGTATTTT; CDR3 protein: CASSSGTGGTDTQYF
V gene: TRBV2; J gene: TRBJ1-1; clone size: few; D gene: -; CDR3 DNA: TGTGCCAGCACCGACAGTCCCATTGAAGCTTTCTTT; CDR3 protein: CASTDSPIEAFF
V gene: TRBV5-1; J gene: TRBJ2-1; clone size: -; D gene: TRBD2; CDR3 DNA: TGCGCCAGCAGCTTGGCTTGGGGCGGGAGGCCATACAATGAGCAGTTCTTC; CDR3 protein: CASSLAWGGRPYNEQFF
V gene: TRBV14; J gene: TRBJ2-2; clone size: -; D gene: -; CDR3 DNA: TGTGCCAGCAGCCAACAGCTAGCAAACGGGGAGCTGTTTTTT; CDR3 protein: CASSQQLANGELFF
V gene: TRBV19; J gene: TRBJ2-1; clone size: once; D gene: TRBD2; CDR3 DNA: TGTGCCAGTAGTGGACGGGAGGGCCGAGAGCAGTTCTTC; CDR3 protein: CASSGREGREQFF
V gene: TRBV10-3; J gene: TRBJ2-3; clone size: -; D gene: -; CDR3 DNA: TGTGCCACCAGCTCCAGGGGCGTTGGAACCACAGATACGCAGTATTTT; CDR3 protein: CATSSRGVGTTDTQYF
V gene: TRBV30; J gene: TRBJ1-2; clone size: -; D gene: -; CDR3 DNA: TGTGCCTGGAGTGCGGCGACGATGAGCGGCTACACCTTC; CDR3 protein: CAWSAATMSGYTF
V gene: TRBV3-1/TRBV3-2; J gene: TRBJ2-7; clone size: -; D gene: -; CDR3 DNA: TGTGCCAGCAGCCAAGTTCGGAGGCAGCAGTACTTC; CDR3 protein: CASSQVRRQQYF
V gene: TRBV27; J gene: TRBJ1-4; clone size: -; D gene: TRBD1; CDR3 DNA: TGTGCCAGCAGTGGGACAGCAACTAATGAAAAACTGTTTTTT; CDR3 protein: CASSGTATNEKLFF
V gene: TRBV2; J gene: TRBJ1-4; clone size: -; D gene: -; CDR3 DNA: TGTGCCAGTCACAGGGTGAGCGGTGAAAAACTGTTTTTT; CDR3 protein: CASHRVSGEKLFF
V gene: TRBV27; J gene: TRBJ1-2; clone size: -; D gene: -; CDR3 DNA: TGTGCCAGCAGTCAACTTCGGGCGGGGGGCTATGGCTACACCTTC; CDR3 protein: CASSQLRAGGYGYTF
V gene: TRBV27; J gene: TRBJ2-5; clone size: -; D gene: TRBD2; CDR3 DNA: TGTGCCAGCAGTCCACGGCGGGGGGAGACCCAGTACTTC; CDR3 protein: CASSPRRGETQYF
V gene: TRBV13; J gene: TRBJ2-5; clone size: -; D gene: -; CDR3 DNA: TGTGCCAGCAGCTTAAGTAGCGCCTCATTCGAGACCCAGTACTTC; CDR3 protein: CASSLSSASFETQYF
V gene: TRBV7-9; J gene: TRBJ1-2; clone size: -; D gene: -; CDR3 DNA: TGTGCCAGCAGTTACCGGACGGTCTCGGAAGGCTACACCTTC; CDR3 protein: CASSYRTVSEGYTF
V gene: TRBV27; J gene: TRBJ2-1; clone size: -; D gene: -; CDR3 DNA: TGTGCCAGCAGTTCATCCGGGGGCTCCTACAATGAGCAGTTCTTC; CDR3 protein: CASSSSGGSYNEQFF
V gene: TRBV5-1; J gene: TRBJ2-7; clone size: -; D gene: TRBD1; CDR3 DNA: TGCGCCAGCAGCTTGCGACAGGGAGTATACGAGCAGTACTTC; CDR3 protein: CASSLRQGVYEQYF
V gene: TRBV19; J gene: TRBJ2-3; clone size: -; D gene: TRBD2; CDR3 DNA: TGTGCCAGTAGTAAGGGACTAGCGGGAGTTTTCGTGGGGGATACGCAGTATTTT; CDR3 protein: CASSKGLAGVFVGDTQYF
V gene: TRBV6-5; J gene: TRBJ1-1; clone size: -; D gene: -; CDR3 DNA: TGTGCCAGCAGTTACTCGGGTCCGGGGGACACTGAAGCTTTCTTT; CDR3 protein: CASSYSGPGDTEAFF
V gene: TRBV7-9; J gene: TRBJ2-1; clone size: -; D gene: -; CDR3 DNA: TGTGCCAGCAGCTCCCGACTATTCAATTTCGATGAGCAGTTCTTC; CDR3 protein: CASSSRLFNFDEQFF